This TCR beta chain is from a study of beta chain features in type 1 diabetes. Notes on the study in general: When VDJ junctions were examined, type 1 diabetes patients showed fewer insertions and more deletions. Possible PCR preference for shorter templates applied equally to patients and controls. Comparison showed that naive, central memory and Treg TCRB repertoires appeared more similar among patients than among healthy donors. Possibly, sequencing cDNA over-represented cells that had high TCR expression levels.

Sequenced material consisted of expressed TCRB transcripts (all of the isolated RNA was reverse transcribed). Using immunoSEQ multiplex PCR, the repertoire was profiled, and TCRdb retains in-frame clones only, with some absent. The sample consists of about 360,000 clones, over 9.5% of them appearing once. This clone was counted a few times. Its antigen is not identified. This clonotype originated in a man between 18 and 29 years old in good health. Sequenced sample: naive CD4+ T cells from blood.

CDR3 amino acids: CASSWTGFEQYF. DNA of the CDR3: TGTGCCAGCAGCTGGACAGGGTTCGAGCAGTACTTC. This sequence joins TRBV7-2 and TRBJ2-7, with TRBD1 matching 8 bases. Germline lookup yields CDR1 SGHTA and CDR2 FQGNSA. Losses at the gene ends were 4 bases for V and 6 bases for J; bases not matched to a gene: 2. This CDR3 contains 12 residues.